Below are 21 T cell receptor beta chains sequenced from a single sample in a study of T cell responses to AZD1222 COVID-19 vaccine (dated by TCRdb to the early 2020s). The library was built by means of the immunoSEQ multiplex PCR assay. TCRdb obtained this table from immuneACCESS and retained in-frame rearrangements with V and J assigned. These tables miss some clones; where compared with another copy, unresolved V genes account for less than half of the shortfall, and the remainder is unexplained. Recorded for this sample are approximately 98,000 clones; roughly 89% of them occurred a single time. The ten most abundant clones make up over 3% of the sample. The intended sense of this specimen's time point label: baseline before first vaccination. Explained via the paper, the treatment or condition label denotes: meningococcal conjugate vaccine given as trial control. The sample in question was peripheral blood, obtained on day 0 of MenACWY control vaccination. The receptors originated from an adult in good health.

The J gene is TRBJ2-7, the V gene TRBV11-1; 10 nucleotides line up with TRBD1. CDR1 is SGHAT, CDR2 FQDESV, per germline (reference sequence). Unmatched junction bases numbered 6, after V lost 1 base and J lost 3 bases. The CDR3 is 16 amino acids. The CDR3 region has the DNA TGTGCCAGCAGCTTAGGAGACCGGGACAGGGGCTACGAGCAGTACTTC. Amino acids: CASSLGDRDRGYEQYF.

The V gene is TRBV7-9, the J gene TRBJ1-2; tentatively, D is TRBD1 (6 bases). In germline, CDR1 is SEHNR, CDR2 FQNEAQ (reference sequence). Deletions cut 1 base from V and 4 bases from J, with 16 bases between. This CDR3 contains 16 residues. CDR3 sequence reads: CASSLGAGGVVYGYTF. DNA of the CDR3: TGTGCCAGCAGCTTAGGAGCGGGGGGCGTCGTCTATGGCTACACCTTC.

The chain employs TRBV4-3 and TRBJ1-1; the D is unclear. This CDR3 has 14 amino acids. Trimming shortened V by 1 base and J by 11 bases, and 17 bases separated the two germline ends. Germline CDR1 LGHNA, CDR2 YSLEER. As DNA, the CDR3 is TGCGCCAGCAGCCAAGGCGGGGTAGGCGTCAGGGCTTTCTTT. Amino acids: CASSQGGVGVRAFF.

This clone was counted only a few times. The CDR3 region has the DNA TGTGCCAGCAGCGGCCGACTAGCGGGGGGGCCGCCAGATACGCAGTATTTT. This translates into CASSGRLAGGPPDTQYF. The V call is TRBV7-8, the J call TRBJ2-3; 14 bases are a match to TRBD2. Germline assignment: CDR1 SGHVS and CDR2 FQNEAQ. This CDR3 region has 17 residues. V dropped 5 bases and J dropped 4; count of bases not matched to a gene: 8.

The genes are TRBV7-9 and TRBJ2-5; the D call may be TRBD1 or TRBD2 (5 bases each). CDR3 length equals 15 residues. Trimming left V 1 base short and J 2 bases short, with 11 bases between. CDR1 SEHNR and CDR2 FQNEAQ come from the germline V gene (reference sequence). CDR3 in amino acids: CASSLGGRQQETQYF. CDR3 bases: TGTGCCAGCAGCTTAGGGGGACGGCAACAAGAGACCCAGTACTTC. The variable domain in full, with the rest retrieved from reference TRBV7-9 and TRBJ2-5, is DTGVSQNPRHKITKRGQNVTFRCDPISEHNRLYWYRQTLGQGPEFLTYFQNEAQLEKSRLLSDRFSAERPKGSFSTLEIQRTEQGDSAMYLCASSLGGRQQETQYFGPGTRLLVL.

The sample holds one count of this clone. J is TRBJ2-7 and V is TRBV27, with D perhaps TRBD1 or TRBD2 (6 bases each). V lost 0 bases to trimming and J lost 1 base, with 13 bases between them. The CDR3 sequence is 16 residues long. CDR1 is MNHEY, CDR2 SMNVEV, per germline (reference sequence). CDR3 protein: CASSLSGGARSYEQYF. In DNA form, the CDR3 reads TGTGCCAGCAGTTTATCGGGGGGCGCGAGGTCCTACGAGCAGTACTTC.

The gene calls are TRBV3-1 (or the pseudogene TRBV3-2) and TRBJ1-2, with D possibly matching TRBD1 (6 bases). Trimming removed 4 bases from V and 4 bases from J, with 10 bases in between. There are 13 residues in the CDR3. In germline, CDR1 is LGHDT, CDR2 YNNKEL (reference sequence). The CDR3 loop is CASSLGGGYGYTF. CDR3 nucleotide sequence: TGTGCCAGCAGCCTAGGGGGGGGCTATGGCTACACCTTC.

The chain employs TRBV30 and TRBJ1-3; D may be TRBD1 (6 bases). The CDR3 has 13 residues. Germline lookup yields CDR1 GTSNPN and CDR2 SVGIG (reference sequence). Trimming left V 5 bases short and J 3 bases short, with 11 bases between. CDR3 protein: CAWEAGVGNTIYF. CDR3 bases: TGTGCCTGGGAAGCAGGGGTTGGAAACACCATATATTTT. Full variable domain (remainder filled in from reference TRBV30 and TRBJ1-3): SQTIHQWPATLVQPVGSPLSLECTVEGTSNPNLYWYRQAAGRGLQLLFYSVGIGQISSEVPQNLSASRPQDRQFILSSKKLLLSDSGFYLCAWEAGVGNTIYFGEGSWLTVV.

V gene TRBV6-1 combines with J gene TRBJ2-7, with a weak D call TRBD1 (6 bases). The germline CDR1 and CDR2 sequences are MNHNS and SASEGT. Between the trimmed V and J ends, which lost 3 bases and 3 bases, there was a span of 12 bases. The CDR3 loop spans 14 amino acids. The CDR3 protein is CASSEGTGFYEQYF. The CDR3, as DNA: TGTGCCAGCAGTGAGGGCACAGGGTTCTACGAGCAGTACTTC.

The chain employs TRBV5-8 and TRBJ2-7; 7 nucleotides line up with TRBD1. The CDR3 has 12 residues. Trimming took 3 bases from V and 5 from J; bases not matched to a gene: 2. CDR1 and CDR2 from the germline V gene are SGHTS and YDEGEE. CDR3 loop: CASSWGTDEQYF. The CDR3 nucleotides read TGTGCCAGCAGCTGGGGGACAGACGAGCAGTACTTC.

The rearrangement uses TRBV11-1 and TRBJ2-1, with TRBD2 matching 9 bases. This CDR3 spans 16 amino acids. Losses at the gene ends were 4 bases for V and 2 bases for J; bases not matched to a gene: 6. The germline gives CDR1 SGHAT, CDR2 FQDESV (reference sequence). The DNA for the CDR3 is TGTGCCAGCAGCTGGGGTGGCGGGGGGGCCTACAATGAGCAGTTCTTC. This codes for CASSWGGGGAYNEQFF.

The chain has TRBV19 and TRBJ2-3, with D tentatively TRBD2 (6 bases). Germline CDR1 and CDR2: LNHDA and SQIVND (reference sequence). V lost 5 bases and J 0 bases, leaving 12 bases between the germline ends. CDR3 length equals 15 residues. The CDR3 region is CASSPFGGSTDTQYF. In DNA form, the CDR3 reads TGTGCCAGTAGTCCTTTCGGGGGAAGCACAGATACGCAGTATTTT.

This chain connects TRBV2 to TRBJ1-1, with TRBD1 identical over 7 bases. Germline CDR1 reads SNHLY; CDR2 reads FYNNEI. After removal of 5 bases from V and 4 bases from J, the junction contained 10 bases not matched to a gene. This CDR3 has 15 amino acids. The CDR3: CASSQRQGSGTEAFF. CDR3 DNA sequence: TGTGCCAGCAGTCAACGACAGGGATCGGGCACTGAAGCTTTCTTT.

The rearrangement uses TRBV7-2 and TRBJ2-2; possible D gene TRBD2, 6 bases. Germline CDR1 and CDR2: SGHTA and FQGNSA. The CDR3 runs 15 residues. Trimming cost V 0 bases and J 1 base, with 6 bases left between them. The CDR3 sequence: CASSLAGGNTGELFF. CDR3 DNA: TGTGCCAGCAGCTTAGCGGGGGGGAACACCGGGGAGCTGTTTTTT.

The rearrangement links TRBV9 to TRBJ1-2; D is undetermined. Trimming took off 0 bases at V and 12 bases at J, with 15 bases between the two ends. Germline lookup yields CDR1 SGDLS and CDR2 YYNGEE. CDR3 length: 13 residues. This chain's CDR3 is CASSVGALDRHTF. The CDR3 DNA sequence: TGTGCCAGCAGCGTAGGGGCCCTAGATAGACACACCTTC.

The chain couples TRBV3-1 (or the pseudogene TRBV3-2) to TRBJ1-1, with a tentative D call TRBD1 (6 bases). In germline, CDR1 is LGHDT, CDR2 YNNKEL (reference sequence). Between the trimmed V and J ends, which lost 3 bases and 1 base, there was a span of 9 bases. This CDR3 is 14 amino acids long. CDR3 DNA: TGTGCCAGCAGCCAGAGGACAGCGAACACTGAAGCTTTCTTT. Translating gives CASSQRTANTEAFF.

CDR3 loop: CASSRARQENYGYTF. The CDR3 DNA reads as TGTGCCAGCAGCAGGGCGAGACAGGAGAACTATGGCTACACCTTC. The chain recombines TRBV21-1 with TRBJ1-2; the D call TRBD1 from the table was never checked on the DNA. TRBV21-1 is noted as a pseudogene. The CDR3 has 15 amino acids.

The chain links TRBV7-2 to TRBJ2-2, with D perhaps matching TRBD1 or TRBD2 (7 bases each). Trimming shortened V by 4 bases and J by 5 bases, and 14 bases separated the two germline ends. The length of the CDR3 is 15 residues. Germline-derived CDR1 and CDR2 are SGHTA and FQGNSA. The CDR3 nucleotides read TGTGCCAGCAGCTCACGACAGGGAGGGACCGGGGAGCTGTTTTTT. As protein: CASSSRQGGTGELFF.

This chain links TRBV10-1 with TRBJ2-5; D may be TRBD1 or TRBD2 (5 bases each). Germline V CDR1 and CDR2: WNHNN, SYGVQD (reference sequence). With 0 bases removed from V and 4 bases from J, the gap between germline ends came to 12 bases. This CDR3 region has 15 residues. CDR3 in amino acids: CASSESTGPAETQYF. For the CDR3, the DNA is TGCGCCAGCAGTGAGTCGACGGGGCCAGCAGAGACCCAGTACTTC.

The V gene is TRBV4-2, the J gene TRBJ2-2; D is perhaps TRBD1 or TRBD2 (6 bases each). The CDR3 totals 16 residues. The germline V gene encodes CDR1 LGHNA and CDR2 YNFKEQ. V lost 0 bases, J lost 2 bases, and 10 bases lay in between. The CDR3 sequence is CASSQDRGTNTGELFF. The DNA for the CDR3 is TGTGCCAGCAGCCAAGATAGGGGGACTAACACCGGGGAGCTGTTTTTT.

This clone has a single count. The gene calls are TRBV28 and TRBJ1-5; a weak D match, TRBD1 (5 bases). CDR3 size: 17 residues. CDR1 is MDHEN, CDR2 SYDVKM, per germline. Trimming took 5 bases from V and 2 from J, leaving 19 bases between them. The CDR3 nucleotides read TGTGCCAGCAGTCCGGGACTTCAAAAAGGAGGCAATCAGCCCCAGCATTTT. Residues: CASSPGLQKGGNQPQHF.